The subject of this entry is one T cell receptor beta chain. This CDR3 has 14 amino acids. V lost 2 bases and J lost 2; bases outside the gene matches: 4. Germline lookup yields CDR1 SGHNT and CDR2 YYREEE (reference sequence). The data were obtained in a study of technical replicates of blood from a few donors. Libraries were prepared by immunoSEQ multiplex PCR; TCRdb keeps only in-frame clonotypes and omits some of them. The sample has roughly 76,000 clones; more than 85% are singletons. This receptor was obtained from a human donor in good health. Some clones in this sample may be carry-over from other donors' samples. The sequencing sample was made of T cells isolated from PBMCs. The V and J genes are TRBV5-4 and TRBJ2-7; 7 bases are shared with TRBD1. The CDR3 sequence: CASSFGDRTYEQYF. The CDR3 nucleotides are TGTGCCAGCAGCTTCGGGGACAGAACCTACGAGCAGTACTTC.